The text below deals with one TCR beta chain. The V end was cut by 2 bases, the J end by 6 bases, with 12 bases between. Germline CDR1 reads SGHNT; CDR2 reads YYREEE (reference sequence). The CDR3 extends over 14 amino acids. The use of a sample-barcoded 5' primer and a J-beta primer mix characterized a second PCR of roughly 7 to 11 cycles. One entry per CDR3 protein results from TCRdb running MiXCR on the 5' RACE reads. Of approximately 800,000 distinct CDR3 sequences detected, approximately 53% appear once; the ten largest clones hold roughly 37%. The data were obtained in a study of blood T cells in healthy people across ages.

Sequences were obtained from blood. The receptor was isolated from a man older than 75 in good health. This sequence joins TRBV5-4 and TRBJ2-1; possibly TRBD2 for D (5 bases). As DNA, the CDR3 is TGTGCCAGCAGCTTCGGGGTGGCCTGCAATGAGCAGTTCTTC. Translated, it gives CASSFGVACNEQFF.